This T cell receptor (beta chain) was captured in a study of cytomegalovirus exposure and HLA in healthy donors. The study, taken as a whole, reports: Later on, an analysis found that several of the most significant clusters appeared to be linked to common viral pathogens, which included parvovirus B19. Later analysis demonstrated an association between a missense DCLRE1C variant and TCR beta V- and J-gene trimming. It was about 150 TCR beta chains that were listed as cytomegalovirus-associated.

This clone was counted between two and nine times. Antigen specificity is unknown. The PCR contained 60 Vbeta and 13 Jbeta primers. In the source study's methods: In a later analysis, around 10 million of tens of millions of unique beta chains occurred in at least two donors. This table comes from immunoSEQ multiplex PCR, and its TCRdb copy is limited to in-frame clones, with some not included. V, J and clone size were drawn from that table, and D and trimming were deduced from the DNA. The table records roughly 100,000 clones, roughly 73% of them present only once. Germline V gene data show CDR1 as SGDLS and CDR2 as YYNGEE. This CDR3 region has 17 residues. J was trimmed by 3 bases and V by 0 bases; bases with no gene match: 7.

The gene calls are TRBV9 and TRBJ2-5, with TRBD2 matching 11 bases. Sequences were obtained from PBMCs. The receptor was isolated from a man aged 35-49 years in good health and CMV-seronegative. The CDR3: CASSVGISGGAEETQYF. The CDR3, as DNA: TGTGCCAGCAGCGTAGGGATTAGCGGGGGGGCCGAAGAGACCCAGTACTTC. The variable domain in full, with the rest retrieved from reference TRBV9 and TRBJ2-5, is DSGVTQTPKHLITATGQRVTLRCSPRSGDLSVYWYQQSLDQGLQFLIQYYNGEERAKGNILERFSAQQFPDLHSELNLSSLELGDSALYFCASSVGISGGAEETQYFGPGTRLLVL.